The 7 T cell receptor beta chains below were found in one sample sequenced in a study of identical twins (dated by TCRdb to about 2016). Libraries were prepared through 5' RACE. This sample was sequenced with an Illumina HiSeq 2000. TCRdb redid the processing of the public reads, applying fastp at Q25 and MiXCR, and retained in-frame beta chains. Each record represents a unique CDR3 protein, reported with the most common genes and DNA among its rows. This sample is represented by under 300,000 distinct CDR3 sequences; about 6.7% of them were singletons. The ten largest clones capture more than 12% of the sample. Separately, the same data were catalogued under a study of T cells expressing NK-cell markers.

The source material was CD8+ T cells sorted from blood. These receptors were obtained from a woman younger than 35 in good health.

This clonotype was counted many times. This chain joins TRBV11-2 and TRBJ2-2; TRBD1 might be the D (6 bases). CDR3 length equals 16 residues. Germline CDR1 and CDR2: SGHAT and FQNNGV. V gave up 3 bases and J gave up 4 bases, with 15 bases separating them. The DNA for the CDR3 is TGTGCCAGCAGCTTGGGTCAAGGGACACCCACCGGGGAGCTGTTTTTT. Translated: CASSLGQGTPTGELFF.

This clonotype was observed a few times. This chain uses TRBV4-1 with TRBJ1-1, with D possibly being TRBD1 (5 bases). Germline assignment: CDR1 MGHRA and CDR2 YSYEKL. CDR3 length: 17 amino acids. Trimming removed 0 bases from V and 3 bases from J, with 17 bases in between. This CDR3 reads CASSQETRRQGDTEAFF. Here the CDR3 DNA reads TGCGCCAGCAGCCAAGAGACAAGACGGCAGGGCGACACTGAAGCTTTCTTT.

In its sample, this clonotype was seen a few times. The V gene is TRBV7-9, the J gene TRBJ1-2, with 7 bases that match TRBD1. CDR1 is SEHNR and CDR2 is FQNEAQ in the germline V gene (reference sequence). CDR3 length equals 17 residues. With 4 bases clipped from V and 0 bases from J, the junction kept 11 bases outside the gene matches. This CDR3 is CASSSPATGHSNYGYTF. The CDR3 DNA follows: TGTGCCAGCAGCTCGCCTGCGACAGGGCATTCTAACTATGGCTACACCTTC.

This clonotype came up many times. The rearrangement uses TRBV29-1 and TRBJ1-4; D might be TRBD1 (5 bases). Trimming cost V 6 bases and J 8 bases, with 13 bases left between them. This CDR3 region has 12 residues. Germline V gene lookup returns CDR1 SQVTM and CDR2 ANQGSEA. The DNA for the CDR3 is TGCAGCGTAAGAGCGGGGGGGGAAAAACTGTTTTTT. Its protein product is CSVRAGGEKLFF.

This chain connects TRBV5-6 to TRBJ2-7; D not certain. This CDR3 is built from 15 residues. The V gene lost 2 bases and the J gene lost 0 bases, with 12 bases spanning the gap. Looked up from germline, CDR1 is SGHDT and CDR2 is YYEEEE. The CDR3 protein is CASSFTDRDSYEQYF. The CDR3 coding sequence is TGTGCCAGCAGCTTTACGGACCGAGACTCCTACGAGCAGTACTTC.

This clonotype appeared a few times. The chain has TRBV6-2 or TRBV6-3 and TRBJ2-6; D is possibly TRBD1 or TRBD2 (5 bases each). V dropped 0 bases and J dropped 4 bases, with 16 bases sitting between them. The CDR3 is 18 residues long. Germline assignment: CDR1 MNHEY and CDR2 SVGEGT. DNA of the CDR3: TGTGCCAGCAGTTACTCTCCCGTAACCGGGACCGGGGCCAACGTCCTGACTTTC. This gives the protein CASSYSPVTGTGANVLTF.

This clonotype was recorded a few times. The chain employs TRBV30 and TRBJ1-5, with a possible D match to TRBD1 (5 bases). CDR3 length equals 13 residues. The germline gives CDR1 GTSNPN, CDR2 SVGIG (reference sequence). With 5 bases removed from V and 5 bases from J, the gap between germline ends came to 13 bases. The DNA of the CDR3 is TGTGCCTGGTGCCAGGGAGGGGATCAGCCCCAGCATTTT. Translated: CAWCQGGDQPQHF. The whole variable domain, remainder taken from reference TRBV30 and TRBJ1-5, is SQTIHQWPATLVQPVGSPLSLECTVEGTSNPNLYWYRQAAGRGLQLLFYSVGIGQISSEVPQNLSASRPQDRQFILSSKKLLLSDSGFYLCAWCQGGDQPQHFGDGTRLSIL.